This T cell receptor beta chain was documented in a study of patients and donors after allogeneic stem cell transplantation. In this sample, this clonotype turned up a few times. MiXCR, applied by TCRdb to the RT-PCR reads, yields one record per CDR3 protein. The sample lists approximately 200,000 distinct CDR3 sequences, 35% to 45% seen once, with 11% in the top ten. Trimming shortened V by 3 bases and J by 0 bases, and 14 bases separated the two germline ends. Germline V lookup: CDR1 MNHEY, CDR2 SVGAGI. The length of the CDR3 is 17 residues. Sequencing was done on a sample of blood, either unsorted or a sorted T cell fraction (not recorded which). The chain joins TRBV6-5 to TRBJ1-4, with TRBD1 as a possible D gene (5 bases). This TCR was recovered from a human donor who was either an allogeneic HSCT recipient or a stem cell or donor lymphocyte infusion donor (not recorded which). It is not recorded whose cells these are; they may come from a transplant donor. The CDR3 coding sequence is TGTGCCAGCAGTTATAAGGAGGGGATTGCAACTAATGAAAAACTGTTTTTT. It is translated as CASSYKEGIATNEKLFF.